Only a few counts were recorded for the clone carrying this TCR beta chain. Its specificity is unknown. The data stem from a study of blood T cells in healthy people across ages. Study-wide results and limits: Greater diversity and more naive CD4+ cells were seen in long-lived donors than in aged donors. When one million T cells were used, diversity estimates were thought to be underestimates. Per million T cells, TCR beta diversity dropped roughly linearly as age increased.

For the second PCR, which ran for about 7 to 12 cycles, a sample-barcoded 5' primer and a J-beta primer mix were used. TCRdb recomputed calls from the 5' RACE reads with MiXCR, one row per CDR3 protein. Among around 780,000 distinct CDR3 sequences listed, 25% to 30% were seen once. The CDR3 has 13 residues. The germline V and J ends were trimmed by 4 bases and 6 bases, with 12 bases remaining between them. Germline-derived CDR1 and CDR2 are SNHLY and FYNNEI. These records were also assigned to another study, of T cells of mothers and their children. Per that paper: According to the study, all extracted RNA entered cDNA synthesis at around 1.4 ug per 15 ul.

Sample: blood. The receptor was isolated from a boy aged 5-17 years in good health. V usage is TRBV2 and J usage is TRBJ1-2; D not certain. CDR3 loop: CASSVTQVDGYTF. In DNA, the CDR3 is TGTGCCAGCAGTGTAACCCAGGTCGATGGCTACACCTTC.